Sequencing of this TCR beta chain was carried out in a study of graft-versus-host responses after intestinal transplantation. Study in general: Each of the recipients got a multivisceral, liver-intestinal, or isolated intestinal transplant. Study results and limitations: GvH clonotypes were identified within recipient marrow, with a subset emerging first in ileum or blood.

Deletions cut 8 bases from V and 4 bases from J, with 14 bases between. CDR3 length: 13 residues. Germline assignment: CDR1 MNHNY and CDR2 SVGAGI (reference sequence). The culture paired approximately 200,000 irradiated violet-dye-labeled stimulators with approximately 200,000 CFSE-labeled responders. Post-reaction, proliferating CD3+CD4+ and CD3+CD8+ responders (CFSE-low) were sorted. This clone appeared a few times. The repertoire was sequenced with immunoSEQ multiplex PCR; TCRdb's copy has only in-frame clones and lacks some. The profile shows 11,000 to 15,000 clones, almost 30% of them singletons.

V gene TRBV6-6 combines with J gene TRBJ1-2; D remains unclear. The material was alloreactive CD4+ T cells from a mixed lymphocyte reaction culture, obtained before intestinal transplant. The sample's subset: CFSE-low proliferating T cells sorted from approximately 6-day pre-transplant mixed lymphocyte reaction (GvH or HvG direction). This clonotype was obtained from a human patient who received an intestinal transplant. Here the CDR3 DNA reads TGTGCCAGCCAGAGGGCCGCCCGCTATGGCTACACCTTC. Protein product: CASQRAARYGYTF.